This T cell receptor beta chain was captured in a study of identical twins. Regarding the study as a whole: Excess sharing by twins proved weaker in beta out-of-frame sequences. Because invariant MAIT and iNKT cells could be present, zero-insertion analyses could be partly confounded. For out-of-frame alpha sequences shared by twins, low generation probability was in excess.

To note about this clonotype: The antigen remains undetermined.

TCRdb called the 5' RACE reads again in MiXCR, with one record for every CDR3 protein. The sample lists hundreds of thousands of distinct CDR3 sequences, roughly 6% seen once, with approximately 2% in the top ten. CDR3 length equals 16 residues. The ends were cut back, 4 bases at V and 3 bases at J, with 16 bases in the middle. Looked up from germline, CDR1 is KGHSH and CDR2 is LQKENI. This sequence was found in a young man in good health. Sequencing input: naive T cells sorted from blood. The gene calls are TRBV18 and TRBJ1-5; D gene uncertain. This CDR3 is CASSLMGTQNNQPQHF. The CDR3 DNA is TGTGCCAGCTCACTGATGGGCACTCAAAACAATCAGCCCCAGCATTTT.